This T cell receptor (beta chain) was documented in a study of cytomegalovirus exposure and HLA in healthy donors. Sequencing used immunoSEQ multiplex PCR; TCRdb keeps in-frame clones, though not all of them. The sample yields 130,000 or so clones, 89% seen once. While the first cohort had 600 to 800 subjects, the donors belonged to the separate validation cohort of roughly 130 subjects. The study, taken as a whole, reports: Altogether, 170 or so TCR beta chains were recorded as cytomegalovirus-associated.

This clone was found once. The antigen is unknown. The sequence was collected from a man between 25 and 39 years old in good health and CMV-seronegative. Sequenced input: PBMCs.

As DNA, the CDR3 is TGTGCCAGCAGCCCGGCGGGCGTGAACACTGAAGCTTTCTTT. Encoded protein: CASSPAGVNTEAFF. The V and J genes are TRBV11-2 and TRBJ1-1; unclear D gene. The CDR3 contains 14 residues. Between the trimmed V and J ends, which lost 5 bases and 0 bases, there was a span of 10 bases. Per the germline V gene, CDR1 is SGHAT and CDR2 is FQNNGV.